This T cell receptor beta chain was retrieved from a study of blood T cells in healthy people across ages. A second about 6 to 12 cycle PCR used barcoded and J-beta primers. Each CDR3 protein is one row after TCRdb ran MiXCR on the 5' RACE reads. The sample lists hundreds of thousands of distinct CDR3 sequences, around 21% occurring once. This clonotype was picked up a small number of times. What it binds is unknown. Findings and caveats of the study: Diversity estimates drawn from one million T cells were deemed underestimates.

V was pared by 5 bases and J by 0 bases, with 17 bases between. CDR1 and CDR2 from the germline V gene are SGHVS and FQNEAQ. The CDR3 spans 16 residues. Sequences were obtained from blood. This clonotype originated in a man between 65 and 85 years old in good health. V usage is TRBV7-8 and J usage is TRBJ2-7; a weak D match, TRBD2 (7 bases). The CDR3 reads CASSLPAGGLSYEQYF. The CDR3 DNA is TGTGCCAGCAGCCTCCCTGCCGGGGGGCTCTCCTACGAGCAGTACTTC.